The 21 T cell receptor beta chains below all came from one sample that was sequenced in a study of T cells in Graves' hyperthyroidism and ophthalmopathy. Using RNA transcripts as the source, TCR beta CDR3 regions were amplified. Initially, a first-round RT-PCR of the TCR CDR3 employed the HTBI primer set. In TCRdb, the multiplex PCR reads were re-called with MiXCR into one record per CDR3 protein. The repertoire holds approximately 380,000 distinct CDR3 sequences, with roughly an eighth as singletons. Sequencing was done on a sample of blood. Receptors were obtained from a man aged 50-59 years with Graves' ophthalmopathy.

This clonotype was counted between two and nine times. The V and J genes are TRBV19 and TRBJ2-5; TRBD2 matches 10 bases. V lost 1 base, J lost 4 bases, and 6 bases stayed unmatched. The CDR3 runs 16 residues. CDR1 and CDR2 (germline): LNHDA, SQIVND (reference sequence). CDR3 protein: CASSIGPAGGLETQYF. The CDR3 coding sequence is TGTGCCAGTAGTATAGGTCCAGCGGGAGGGTTAGAGACCCAGTACTTC. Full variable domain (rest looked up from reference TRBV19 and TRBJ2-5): DGGITQSPKYLFRKEGQNVTLSCEQNLNHDAMYWYRQDPGQGLRLIYYSQIVNDFQKGDIAEGYSVSREKKESFPLTVTSAQKNPTAFYLCASSIGPAGGLETQYFGPGTRLLVL.

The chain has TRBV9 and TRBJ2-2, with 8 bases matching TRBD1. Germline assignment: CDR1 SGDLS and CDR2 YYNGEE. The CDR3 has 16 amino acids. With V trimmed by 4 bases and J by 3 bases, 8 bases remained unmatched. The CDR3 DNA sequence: TGTGCCAGCAGCCCCCGGACAGGGTGGGACACCGGGGAGCTGTTTTTT. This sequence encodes CASSPRTGWDTGELFF. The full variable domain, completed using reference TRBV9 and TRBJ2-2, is DSGVTQTPKHLITATGQRVTLRCSPRSGDLSVYWYQQSLDQGLQFLIQYYNGEERAKGNILERFSAQQFPDLHSELNLSSLELGDSALYFCASSPRTGWDTGELFFGEGSRLTVL.

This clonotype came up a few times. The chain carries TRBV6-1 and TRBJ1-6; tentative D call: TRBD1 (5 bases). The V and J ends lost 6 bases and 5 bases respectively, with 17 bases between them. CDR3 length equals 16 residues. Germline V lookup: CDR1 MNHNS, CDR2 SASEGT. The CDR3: CASRPRRDEDNSPLHF. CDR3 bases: TGTGCCAGCAGACCCCGCCGGGACGAGGATAATTCACCCCTCCACTTT.

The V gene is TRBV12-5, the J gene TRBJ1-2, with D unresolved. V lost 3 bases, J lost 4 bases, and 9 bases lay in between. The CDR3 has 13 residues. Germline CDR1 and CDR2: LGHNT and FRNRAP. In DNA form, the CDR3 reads TGTGCTAGTGGTTTACCCCCCTTCTATGGCTACACCTTC. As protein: CASGLPPFYGYTF.

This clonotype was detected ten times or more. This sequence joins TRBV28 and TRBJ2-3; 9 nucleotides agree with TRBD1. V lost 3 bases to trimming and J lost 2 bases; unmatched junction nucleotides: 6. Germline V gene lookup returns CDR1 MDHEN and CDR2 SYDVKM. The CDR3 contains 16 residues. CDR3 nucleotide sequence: TGTGCCAGCAGTTTGGTCGGACAGGGGACCACAGATACGCAGTATTTT. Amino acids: CASSLVGQGTTDTQYF.

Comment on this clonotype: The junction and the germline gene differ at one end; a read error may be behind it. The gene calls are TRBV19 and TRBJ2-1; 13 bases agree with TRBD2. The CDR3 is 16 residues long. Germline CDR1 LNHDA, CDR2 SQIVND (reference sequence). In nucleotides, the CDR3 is TGCGCCAGTAGTATAGGGACTAGCGGGACCTACAATGAGCAGTTCTTC. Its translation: CASSIGTSGTYNEQFF.

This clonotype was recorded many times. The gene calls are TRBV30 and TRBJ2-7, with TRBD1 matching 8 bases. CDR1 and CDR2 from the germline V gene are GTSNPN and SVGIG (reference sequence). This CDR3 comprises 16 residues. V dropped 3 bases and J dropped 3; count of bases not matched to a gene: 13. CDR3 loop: CAWRSSWFGQGYEQYF. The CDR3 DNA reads TGTGCCTGGAGATCTTCGTGGTTCGGACAGGGCTACGAGCAGTACTTC.

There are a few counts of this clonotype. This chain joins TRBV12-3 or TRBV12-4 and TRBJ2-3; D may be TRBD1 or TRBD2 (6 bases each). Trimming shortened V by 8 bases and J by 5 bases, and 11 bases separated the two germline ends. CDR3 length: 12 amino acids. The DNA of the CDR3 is TGTGCCAGCTGTAGGGGGGAAGATACGCAGTATTTT. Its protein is CASCRGEDTQYF.

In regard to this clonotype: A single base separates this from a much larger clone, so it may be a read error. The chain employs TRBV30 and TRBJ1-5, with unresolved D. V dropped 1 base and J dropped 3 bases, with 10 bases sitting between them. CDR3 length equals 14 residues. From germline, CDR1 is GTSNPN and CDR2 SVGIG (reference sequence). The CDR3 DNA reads TGTGCCTGGAGTGCATTAGGAGACAATCAGCCCCAGCATTTT. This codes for CAWSALGDNQPQHF. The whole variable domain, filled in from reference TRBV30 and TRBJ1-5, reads SQTIHQWPATLVQPVGSPLSLECTVEGTSNPNLYWYRQAAGRGLQLLFYSVGIGQISSEVPQNLSASRPQDRQFILSSKKLLLSDSGFYLCAWSALGDNQPQHFGDGTRLSIL.

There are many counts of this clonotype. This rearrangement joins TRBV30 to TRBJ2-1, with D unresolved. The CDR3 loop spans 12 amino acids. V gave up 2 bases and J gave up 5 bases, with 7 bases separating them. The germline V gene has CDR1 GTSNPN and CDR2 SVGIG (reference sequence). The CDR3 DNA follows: TGTGCCTGGAGTACAACAAACAATGAGCAGTTCTTC. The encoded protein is CAWSTTNNEQFF.

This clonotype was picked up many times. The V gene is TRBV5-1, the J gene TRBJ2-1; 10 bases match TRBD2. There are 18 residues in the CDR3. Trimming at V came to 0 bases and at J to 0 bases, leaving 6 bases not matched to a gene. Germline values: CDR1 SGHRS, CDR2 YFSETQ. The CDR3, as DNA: TGCGCCAGCAGCTTGGGGAGCGGGAGGGAGAGCTCCTACAATGAGCAGTTCTTC. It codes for CASSLGSGRESSYNEQFF. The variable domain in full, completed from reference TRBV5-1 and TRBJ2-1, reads KAGVTQTPRYLIKTRGQQVTLSCSPISGHRSVSWYQQTPGQGLQFLFEYFSETQRNKGNFPGRFSGRQFSNSRSEMNVSTLELGDSALYLCASSLGSGRESSYNEQFFGPGTRLTVL.

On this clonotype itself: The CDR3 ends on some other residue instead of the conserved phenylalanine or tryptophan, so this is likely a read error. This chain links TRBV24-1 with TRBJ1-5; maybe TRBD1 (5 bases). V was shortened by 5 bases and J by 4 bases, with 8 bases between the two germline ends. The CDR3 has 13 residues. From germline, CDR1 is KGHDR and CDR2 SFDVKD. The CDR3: CATSGGANQPQHL. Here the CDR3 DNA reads TGTGCCACCAGTGGCGGGGCGAATCAGCCCCAGCATCTT.

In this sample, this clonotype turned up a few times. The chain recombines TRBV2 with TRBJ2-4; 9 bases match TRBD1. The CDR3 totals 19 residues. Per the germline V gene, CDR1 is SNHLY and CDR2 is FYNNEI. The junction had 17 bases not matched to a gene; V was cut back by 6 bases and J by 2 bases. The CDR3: CASRETQGQGWGTKNIQYF. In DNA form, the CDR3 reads TGTGCCAGCAGAGAAACGCAAGGACAGGGGTGGGGAACCAAAAACATTCAGTACTTC.

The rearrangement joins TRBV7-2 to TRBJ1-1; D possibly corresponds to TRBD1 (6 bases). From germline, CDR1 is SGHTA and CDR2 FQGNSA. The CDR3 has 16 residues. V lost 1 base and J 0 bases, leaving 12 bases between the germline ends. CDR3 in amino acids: CASSLVGGSMNTEAFF. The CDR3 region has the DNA TGTGCCAGCAGCTTAGTGGGGGGCAGCATGAACACTGAAGCTTTCTTT.

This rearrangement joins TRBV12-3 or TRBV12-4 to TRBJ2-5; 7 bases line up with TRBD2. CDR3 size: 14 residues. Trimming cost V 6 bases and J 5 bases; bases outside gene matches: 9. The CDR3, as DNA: TGTGCCAGCAGCTCGGGGAGGGGCAGCGAGACCCAGTACTTC. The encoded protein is CASSSGRGSETQYF.

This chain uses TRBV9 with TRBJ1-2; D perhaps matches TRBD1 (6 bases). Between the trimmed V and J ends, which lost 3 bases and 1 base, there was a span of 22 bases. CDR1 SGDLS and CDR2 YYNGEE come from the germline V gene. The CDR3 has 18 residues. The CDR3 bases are TGTGCCAGCAGCGCCCCACTATTCGCGACAGGCCTTAACTATGGCTACACCTTC. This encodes CASSAPLFATGLNYGYTF.

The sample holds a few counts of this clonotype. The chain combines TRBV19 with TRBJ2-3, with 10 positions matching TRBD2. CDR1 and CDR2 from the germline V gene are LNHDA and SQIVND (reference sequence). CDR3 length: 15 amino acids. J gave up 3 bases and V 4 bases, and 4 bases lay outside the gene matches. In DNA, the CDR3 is TGTGCCAGTAGTAGGCTAGCGGGAGATACAGATACGCAGTATTTT. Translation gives CASSRLAGDTDTQYF.

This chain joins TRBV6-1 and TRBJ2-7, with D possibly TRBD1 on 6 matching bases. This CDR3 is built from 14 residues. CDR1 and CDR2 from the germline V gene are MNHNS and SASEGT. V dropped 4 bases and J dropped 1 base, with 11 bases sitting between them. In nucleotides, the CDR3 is TGTGCCAGCAGTGGGACAGACAAGTCCTACGAGCAGTACTTC. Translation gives CASSGTDKSYEQYF.

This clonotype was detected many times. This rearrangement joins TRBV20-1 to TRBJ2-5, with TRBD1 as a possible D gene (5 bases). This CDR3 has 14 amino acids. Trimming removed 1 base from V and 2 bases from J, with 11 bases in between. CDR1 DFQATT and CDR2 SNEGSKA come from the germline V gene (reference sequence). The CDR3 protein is CSARGDSVQETQYF. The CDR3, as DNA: TGCAGTGCTAGAGGTGACAGCGTACAAGAGACCCAGTACTTC.

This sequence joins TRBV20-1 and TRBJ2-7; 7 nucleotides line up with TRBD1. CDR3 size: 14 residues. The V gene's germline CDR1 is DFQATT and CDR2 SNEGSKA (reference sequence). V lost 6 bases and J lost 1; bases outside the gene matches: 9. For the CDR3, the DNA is TGCAGTGCCCGCTCGGGACAGTTTTCCTACGAGCAGTACTTC. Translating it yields CSARSGQFSYEQYF.

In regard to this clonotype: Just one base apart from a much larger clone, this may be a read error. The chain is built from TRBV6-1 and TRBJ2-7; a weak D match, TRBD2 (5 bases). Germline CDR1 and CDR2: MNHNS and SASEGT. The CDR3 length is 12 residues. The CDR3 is CAGSDLRDEQYF. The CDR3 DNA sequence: TGTGCCGGCAGTGACCTGAGGGACGAGCAGTACTTC.